This T cell receptor beta chain was sequenced in a study of T cells in narcolepsy. The CDR3 length is 14 residues. The germline V and J ends were trimmed by 8 bases and 5 bases, with 18 bases remaining between them. Per the germline V gene, CDR1 is SNHLY and CDR2 is FYNNEI. Findings and caveats of the study: In some patient and control memory CD4+ samples, autoreactive clones were absent. Same-patient CSF and blood CD4+ T cell clonotypes included HCRT-specific and TRIB2-specific autoreactive ones.

As regards this clone: No antigen is known for it.

Sequencing was performed with immunoSEQ multiplex PCR; in TCRdb, only in-frame clones are kept and a portion is missing. Found here are approximately 30,000 clones, approximately 80% of them singletons; the top ten hold 0.95% to 1.5%. Sample: CD45RA- memory CD4+ T cells from PBMCs. The source is a human donor with narcolepsy. This chain joins TRBV2 and TRBJ2-5; D gene unclear. This CDR3 reads CASRLGGGRETQYF. CDR3 bases: TGTGCCAGCCGTCTGGGTGGCGGAAGGGAGACCCAGTACTTC.